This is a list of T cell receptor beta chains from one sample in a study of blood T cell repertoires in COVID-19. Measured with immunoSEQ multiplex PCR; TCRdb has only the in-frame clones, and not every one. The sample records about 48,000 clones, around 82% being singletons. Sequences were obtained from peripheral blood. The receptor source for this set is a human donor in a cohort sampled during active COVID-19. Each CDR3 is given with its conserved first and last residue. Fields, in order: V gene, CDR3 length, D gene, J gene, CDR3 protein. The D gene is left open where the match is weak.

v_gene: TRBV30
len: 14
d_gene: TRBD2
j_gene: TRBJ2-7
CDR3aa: CAWSTPGGGYEQYF

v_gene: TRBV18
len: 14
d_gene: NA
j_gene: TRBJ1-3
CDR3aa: CASSPGGPGNTIYF

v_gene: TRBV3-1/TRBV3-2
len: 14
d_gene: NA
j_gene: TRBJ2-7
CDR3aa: CASSPPGVGHEQYF

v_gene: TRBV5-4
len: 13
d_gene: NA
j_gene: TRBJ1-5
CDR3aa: CASSTSPLEPQHF

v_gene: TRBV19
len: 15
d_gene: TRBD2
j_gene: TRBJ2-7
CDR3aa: CASTVRGGRSYEQYF

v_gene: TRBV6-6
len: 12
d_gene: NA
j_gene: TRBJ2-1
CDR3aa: CASSYTGNEQFF

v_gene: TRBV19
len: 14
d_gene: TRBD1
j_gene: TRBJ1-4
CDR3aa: CASSRDRINEKLFF

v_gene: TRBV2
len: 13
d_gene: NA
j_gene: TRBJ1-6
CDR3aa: CASRLPVNSPLHF

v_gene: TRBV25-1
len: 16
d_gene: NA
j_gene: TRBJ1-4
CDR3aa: CASSDRPTGSNEKLFF

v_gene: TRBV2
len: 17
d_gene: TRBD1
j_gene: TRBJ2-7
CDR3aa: CASSDLLGTGLNYEQYF

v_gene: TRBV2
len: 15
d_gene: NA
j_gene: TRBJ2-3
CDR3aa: CASSDGTSFGDTQYF

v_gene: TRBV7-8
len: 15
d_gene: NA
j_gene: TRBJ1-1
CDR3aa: CASSLARILRTEAFF

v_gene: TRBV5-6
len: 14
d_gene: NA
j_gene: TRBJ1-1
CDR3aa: CASSLQGASTEAFF

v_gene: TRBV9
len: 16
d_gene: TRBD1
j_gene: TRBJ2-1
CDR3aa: CASSVGDRGYIHEQFF

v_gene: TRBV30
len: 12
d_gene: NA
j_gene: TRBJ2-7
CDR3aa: CAATNGGYEQYF

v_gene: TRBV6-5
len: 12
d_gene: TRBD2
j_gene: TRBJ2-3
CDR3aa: CASRTSGESQYF

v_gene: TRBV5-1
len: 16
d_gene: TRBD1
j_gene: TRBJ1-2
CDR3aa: CASSVAPGQGNYGYTF

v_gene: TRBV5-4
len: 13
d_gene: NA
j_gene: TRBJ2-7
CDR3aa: CASSLVHNYEQYF

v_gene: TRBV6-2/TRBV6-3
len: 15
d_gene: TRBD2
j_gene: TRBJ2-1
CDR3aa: CASSYGLAAYNEQFF

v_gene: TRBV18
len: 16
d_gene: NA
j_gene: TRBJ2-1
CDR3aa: CASSPQPGASYNEQFF